The T cell receptor (beta chain) under discussion was sequenced for a study of radiotherapy plus CTLA-4 blockade in lung cancer. Whole-study findings and limits: Best predicting response, reportedly, were early blood T cell clone dynamics, with interferon-beta. There was expansion of tumor-derived TCR clones in blood after radiotherapy plus ipilimumab.

The CDR3 sequence is 15 residues long. V shed 3 bases and J 8 bases; nucleotides not matched to a gene: 10. The germline V gene encodes CDR1 SGDLS and CDR2 YYNGEE. This clone was counted only a few times. Its antigen is not identified. CTLA-4 blockade with ipilimumab, together with focal radiation, was given to patients with chemo-refractory metastatic non-small-cell lung cancer. Some clones are missing from TCRdb's copy, which holds only in-frame ones; the method was immunoSEQ multiplex PCR. The sample shows 40,000 to 55,000 clones, over 60% of them seen only once. The material sequenced was peripheral blood, taken from a patient treated with radiotherapy plus ipilimumab. V is TRBV9 and J is TRBJ1-2; TRBD1 matches at 10 bases. This sequence was found in a human donor with non-small cell lung cancer whose response to radiotherapy plus ipilimumab could not be evaluated. The CDR3 coding sequence is TGTGCCAGCAGCGCGAGGACAGGGGGATTGTTCGGCTACACCTTC. It is translated as CASSARTGGLFGYTF.